Below are 14 T cell receptor beta chains sequenced from a single sample in a study of cytomegalovirus exposure and HLA in healthy donors. The assay was immunoSEQ multiplex PCR, and TCRdb's table has in-frame clones only and misses some. Found here are approximately 280,000 clones, approximately 87% of them singletons; the top ten hold over 0.7%. Sequencing input: PBMCs. Receptor source: a woman aged 18-29 years in good health and CMV-seronegative.

This sequence joins TRBV12-1 and TRBJ2-3; the table's D gene call, TRBD2, was not cross checked with the DNA. TRBV12-1 is listed as a pseudogene. The CDR3 spans 15 residues. CDR3 region: CASSSLAPSTDTQYF. The CDR3 DNA sequence: TGTGCCAGCAGCTCACTAGCGCCTAGCACAGATACGCAGTATTTT.

The chain is built from TRBV7-9 and TRBJ1-4; 11 nucleotides match TRBD1. Germline V CDR1 and CDR2: SEHNR, FQNEAQ (reference sequence). The CDR3 loop spans 15 amino acids. Losses at the gene ends were 5 bases for V and 10 bases for J; bases not matched to a gene: 9. The CDR3 reads CASSKEGQGGGKLFF. CDR3 sequence (DNA): TGTGCCAGCAGCAAAGAGGGACAGGGGGGCGGAAAACTGTTTTTT.

V gene TRBV14 combines with J gene TRBJ1-2; perhaps TRBD1 as D (6 bases). This CDR3 is 13 amino acids long. Germline V gives CDR1 SGHDN, CDR2 FVKESK. The V end lost 0 bases, the J end lost 11 bases, and 13 bases lay between the germline ends. CDR3 sequence (DNA): TGTGCCAGCAGCCAAGATTGGGACACCCCGTACACCTTC. Translating it yields CASSQDWDTPYTF.

V gene TRBV28 combines with J gene TRBJ2-1, with 7 bases identical to TRBD1. Germline V gives CDR1 MDHEN, CDR2 SYDVKM. The V and J ends lost 5 bases and 7 bases, in that order; junction bases with no gene match: 14. The CDR3 length is 16 residues. The CDR3 nucleotides read TGTGCCAGCAGTCCACAGGGGTACCCACTTTATAATGAGCAGTTCTTC. Translated, it gives CASSPQGYPLYNEQFF.

The rearrangement uses TRBV7-8 and TRBJ1-6; D is unresolved. This CDR3 spans 18 amino acids. Trimming took 2 bases from V and 3 from J, leaving 17 bases between them. Germline values: CDR1 SGHVS, CDR2 FQNEAQ. DNA of the CDR3: TGTGCCAGCAGCTTACAAACAGCGGGCACTATCTATAATTCACCCCTCCACTTT. It translates to CASSLQTAGTIYNSPLHF.

The chain joins TRBV5-4 to TRBJ1-2; 7 bases fit TRBD1. Trimming took 4 bases from V and 1 from J; bases not matched to a gene: 7. Germline CDR1 SGHNT, CDR2 YYREEE (reference sequence). This CDR3 has 15 residues. The CDR3 coding sequence is TGTGCCAGCAGCCCCCGACAGGGAAATAACTATGGCTACACCTTC. Encoded protein: CASSPRQGNNYGYTF. The complete variable domain, with remaining parts taken from reference TRBV5-4 and TRBJ1-2, reads ETGVTQSPTHLIKTRGQQVTLRCSSQSGHNTVSWYQQALGQGPQFIFQYYREEENGRGNFPPRFSGLQFPNYSSELNVNALELDDSALYLCASSPRQGNNYGYTFGSGTRLTVV.

The rearrangement joins TRBV10-2 to TRBJ1-1; possibly TRBD1 for D (5 bases). Germline V gene sequence: CDR1 WSHSY, CDR2 SAAADI. Trimming cost V 3 bases and J 0 bases, with 20 bases left between them. This CDR3 is built from 18 residues. The CDR3: CASSEWGQGADLNTEAFF. CDR3 sequence (DNA): TGCGCCAGCAGTGAATGGGGCCAAGGGGCCGATCTGAACACTGAAGCTTTCTTT.

The J gene is TRBJ2-2, the V gene TRBV29-1, with TRBD2 matching 12 bases. The V and J ends lost 1 base and 4 bases, in that order; junction bases with no gene match: 4. The CDR3 is 16 amino acids. The V gene's germline CDR1 is SQVTM and CDR2 ANQGSEA. CDR3 coding DNA: TGCAGCGTTGAAGGAGGACTAGCGGGATCCACCGGGGAGCTGTTTTTT. Amino acids: CSVEGGLAGSTGELFF.

This rearrangement joins TRBV7-9 to TRBJ2-7; TRBD2 agrees at 8 bases. Germline CDR1 SEHNR, CDR2 FQNEAQ (reference sequence). V gave up 1 base and J gave up 2 bases; unmatched junction bases: 4. The CDR3 length is 15 residues. The DNA for the CDR3 is TGTGCCAGCAGCTTAGAAGGGACTAGTACCTACGAGCAGTACTTC. Its translation: CASSLEGTSTYEQYF. Complete variable domain (other parts from reference TRBV7-9 and TRBJ2-7): DTGVSQNPRHKITKRGQNVTFRCDPISEHNRLYWYRQTLGQGPEFLTYFQNEAQLEKSRLLSDRFSAERPKGSFSTLEIQRTEQGDSAMYLCASSLEGTSTYEQYFGPGTRLTVT.

The rearrangement links TRBV7-9 to TRBJ1-4; the D gene is possibly TRBD1 (6 bases). The germline CDR1 and CDR2 sequences are SEHNR and FQNEAQ (reference sequence). This CDR3 spans 17 amino acids. V lost 5 bases, J lost 8 bases, and 24 bases lay in between. Here the CDR3 reads CASSRTGPTALQEKLFF. In DNA, the CDR3 is TGTGCCAGCAGCCGTACAGGGCCGACAGCGCTTCAAGAAAAACTGTTTTTT.

This clone has a single count. The chain employs TRBV13 and TRBJ2-7, with TRBD1 matching 9 bases. From germline, CDR1 is PRHDT and CDR2 FYEKMQ (reference sequence). V shed 6 bases, J shed 2 bases, and the junction held 8 bases outside the gene matches. This CDR3 spans 15 amino acids. DNA for the CDR3: TGTGCCAGCAGTCCGGACAGGGGCGGCACCTACGAGCAGTACTTC. The encoded protein is CASSPDRGGTYEQYF. Looking up the rest from reference TRBV13 and TRBJ2-7 gives the full variable domain: AAGVIQSPRHLIKEKRETATLKCYPIPRHDTVYWYQQGPGQDPQFLISFYEKMQSDKGSIPDRFSAQQFSDYHSELNMSSLELGDSALYFCASSPDRGGTYEQYFGPGTRLTVT.

The chain employs TRBV28 and TRBJ1-2; no clear D. Germline-derived CDR1 and CDR2 are MDHEN and SYDVKM. This CDR3 comprises 17 residues. V lost 5 bases to trimming and J lost 2 bases, with 21 bases between them. The DNA for the CDR3 is TGTGCCAGCAGTACCACCGCCCCGGACTTGGGAAACTATGGCTACACCTTC. Protein sequence: CASSTTAPDLGNYGYTF.

This chain connects TRBV11-2 to TRBJ1-1, with 10 bases matching TRBD1. V dropped 4 bases and J dropped 1; count of bases not matched to a gene: 6. The CDR3 length is 16 residues. The germline gives CDR1 SGHAT, CDR2 FQNNGV. The CDR3 loop is CASSWGQGLGNTEAFF. The CDR3 DNA follows: TGTGCCAGCAGCTGGGGACAGGGGTTAGGGAACACTGAAGCTTTCTTT.

This chain connects TRBV27 to TRBJ2-5; 12 bases fit TRBD2. The CDR3 is 18 residues long. The V and J ends lost 2 bases and 5 bases, in that order; junction bases with no gene match: 12. The germline CDR1 and CDR2 sequences are MNHEY and SMNVEV (reference sequence). The CDR3 region has the DNA TGTGCCAGCAGTTTACACCGACTAGCGGGAGAGTTGAGGGAGACCCAGTACTTC. Protein product: CASSLHRLAGELRETQYF.